These 31 T cell receptor beta chains came from one sample sequenced in a study of blood T cell repertoires in COVID-19. Using immunoSEQ multiplex PCR, the repertoire was profiled, and TCRdb retains in-frame clones only, with some absent. The repertoire has nearly 300,000 clones, around nine tenths of them found once; the top ten carry roughly 2.9%. What was sequenced was PBMCs or T cells enriched from blood (not recorded which). The receptors here all came from a woman in her 50s who had been exposed to COVID-19.

CDR3 sequence reads: CASSEFRDRGLSYEQYF. The CDR3 DNA sequence: TGCGCCAGCAGTGAATTTCGGGACAGAGGCCTCTCCTACGAGCAGTACTTC. This sequence joins TRBV10-1 and TRBJ2-7, with 7 positions matching TRBD1. The junction had 11 bases not matched to a gene; V was cut back by 3 bases and J by 0 bases. Germline CDR1 reads WNHNN; CDR2 reads SYGVQD (reference sequence). The CDR3 runs to 17 residues.

J is TRBJ2-3 and V is TRBV27; the D gene is possibly TRBD1 (6 bases). The germline V gene encodes CDR1 MNHEY and CDR2 SMNVEV (reference sequence). The V gene lost 0 bases and the J gene lost 2 bases, with 12 bases spanning the gap. The CDR3 contains 16 residues. The CDR3 coding sequence is TGTGCCAGCAGTTTATCCGGACAGATCACCACAGATACGCAGTATTTT. Translated, it gives CASSLSGQITTDTQYF.

The chain recombines TRBV7-9 with TRBJ2-4; TRBD1 might be the D (6 bases). Trimming pared 1 base from V and 7 bases from J, leaving 17 bases between. The CDR3 sequence is 16 residues long. Germline V gene data show CDR1 as SEHNR and CDR2 as FQNEAQ (reference sequence). Written as DNA, the CDR3 is TGTGCCAGCAGCTTAGAAACAGGGTTTAGCCTTAACATTCAGTACTTC. As protein: CASSLETGFSLNIQYF.

This clone came up once. This chain joins TRBV30 and TRBJ2-2, with D possibly being TRBD1 (6 bases). Germline CDR1 and CDR2: GTSNPN and SVGIG (reference sequence). V was shortened by 3 bases and J by 6 bases, with 11 bases between the two germline ends. The CDR3 is made up of 13 amino acids. CDR3 sequence (DNA): TGTGCCTGGAGCCTAGGGGGTCCCGGGGAGCTGTTTTTT. It translates to CAWSLGGPGELFF.

The chain uses TRBV10-3 and TRBJ1-1; possible D gene TRBD1, 5 bases. The CDR3 runs to 14 residues. Germline values: CDR1 ENHRY, CDR2 SYGVKD. The V end was cut by 5 bases, the J end by 5 bases, with 15 bases between. CDR3 nucleotide sequence: TGTGCCATCAGTAAACAGGCCAGTGGAACTGAAGCTTTCTTT. Translating it yields CAISKQASGTEAFF.

CDR3: CASSQKPPGLASNEQFF. DNA of the CDR3: TGCGCCAGCAGCCAAAAACCCCCCGGACTGGCTTCTAATGAGCAGTTCTTC. The chain couples TRBV4-1 to TRBJ2-1; the D gene is possibly TRBD2 (5 bases). The germline gives CDR1 MGHRA, CDR2 YSYEKL. Trimming pared 2 bases from V and 7 bases from J, leaving 21 bases between. This CDR3 contains 17 residues.

Worth noting for this clone: The identical CDR3 is also encoded by other nucleotide sequences in the sample. The chain links TRBV19 to TRBJ1-1; D ambiguous. Germline-derived CDR1 and CDR2 are LNHDA and SQIVND (reference sequence). The CDR3 has 13 residues. Trimming cost V 2 bases and J 5 bases, with 9 bases left between them. CDR3 DNA: TGTGCCAGTAGTATAAGAGGCAATACTGAAGCTTTCTTT. Protein: CASSIRGNTEAFF. The full variable domain, its missing parts supplied by reference TRBV19 and TRBJ1-1, is DGGITQSPKYLFRKEGQNVTLSCEQNLNHDAMYWYRQDPGQGLRLIYYSQIVNDFQKGDIAEGYSVSREKKESFPLTVTSAQKNPTAFYLCASSIRGNTEAFFGQGTRLTVV.

V gene TRBV19 combines with J gene TRBJ1-2, with 11 bases lining up with TRBD1. Germline values: CDR1 LNHDA, CDR2 SQIVND (reference sequence). The CDR3 contains 15 residues. The junction had 9 bases not matched to a gene; V was cut back by 9 bases and J by 3 bases. Here the CDR3 reads CASKGQGAEDYGYTF. The CDR3 DNA sequence: TGTGCCAGCAAAGGACAGGGGGCGGAAGACTATGGCTACACCTTC.

Notes on this clone: A read error may produce the germline difference seen at one junction end. The rearrangement joins TRBV4-1 to TRBJ1-2; D gene uncertain. The CDR3 length is 13 residues. Germline CDR1 and CDR2: MGHRA and YSYEKL. CDR3 nucleotide sequence: TGCGCCAGCACCCAATTTATTAACTATGGCTACACCTTC. Residues: CASTQFINYGYTF.

The chain employs TRBV19 and TRBJ1-6; D gene unclear. V was shortened by 3 bases and J by 6 bases, with 6 bases between the two germline ends. The CDR3 is 13 residues long. In germline, CDR1 is LNHDA, CDR2 SQIVND (reference sequence). The CDR3 region has the DNA TGTGCCAGTAGTATTTCCATTAATTCACCCCTCCACTTT. The encoded protein is CASSISINSPLHF.

The rearrangement links TRBV19 to TRBJ2-2, with D unresolved. CDR3 length: 14 amino acids. Germline values: CDR1 LNHDA, CDR2 SQIVND (reference sequence). The V end lost 3 bases, the J end lost 1 base, and 6 bases lay between the germline ends. The CDR3 DNA sequence: TGTGCCAGTAGTATTCCGGGGAACACCGGGGAGCTGTTTTTT. It translates to CASSIPGNTGELFF.

The gene calls are TRBV4-1 and TRBJ2-1; D not resolved. Germline assignment: CDR1 MGHRA and CDR2 YSYEKL. The CDR3 is made up of 14 amino acids. Trimming took off 0 bases at V and 8 bases at J, with 11 bases between the two ends. CDR3 sequence reads: CASSQDAAGDEQFF. The CDR3 DNA reads TGCGCCAGCAGCCAAGATGCGGCTGGTGATGAGCAGTTCTTC.

A single count supports this clone. The rearrangement uses TRBV7-2 and TRBJ2-1, with D tentatively TRBD1 (5 bases). The germline gives CDR1 SGHTA, CDR2 FQGNSA. Trimming took 5 bases from V and 0 from J, leaving 14 bases between them. The CDR3 has 16 residues. The CDR3 loop is CASSAGSIYSYNEQFF. The CDR3 DNA follows: TGTGCCAGCAGCGCAGGGTCCATCTACTCCTACAATGAGCAGTTCTTC.

V usage is TRBV6-5 and J usage is TRBJ2-2; D unresolved. V dropped 6 bases and J dropped 7 bases, with 12 bases sitting between them. The V gene's germline CDR1 is MNHEY and CDR2 SVGAGI. The CDR3 is made up of 13 amino acids. This CDR3 is CASRKLLGGELFF. As DNA, the CDR3 is TGTGCCAGCAGGAAGCTCCTTGGCGGGGAGCTGTTTTTT.

V is TRBV4-2 and J is TRBJ2-5, with 12 bases fitting TRBD1. V dropped 5 bases and J dropped 1; count of bases not matched to a gene: 11. This CDR3 contains 18 residues. Germline V gene sequence: CDR1 LGHNA, CDR2 YNFKEQ. The CDR3, as DNA: TGTGCCAGCAGCAGAAGAAAGGGACAGGGGGCCTCCCAAGAGACCCAGTACTTC. Protein product: CASSRRKGQGASQETQYF.

This clone showed up just a few times. This sequence joins TRBV9 and TRBJ2-1; TRBD2 agrees at 9 bases. This CDR3 comprises 16 residues. The trim removed 3 bases at V and 0 bases at J, leaving 4 bases unmatched. Per the germline V gene, CDR1 is SGDLS and CDR2 is YYNGEE. CDR3 DNA: TGTGCCAGCAGCGGAAGCGGGGGGAGCTCCTACAATGAGCAGTTCTTC. It yields the protein CASSGSGGSSYNEQFF. The whole variable domain, filled in from reference TRBV9 and TRBJ2-1, reads DSGVTQTPKHLITATGQRVTLRCSPRSGDLSVYWYQQSLDQGLQFLIQYYNGEERAKGNILERFSAQQFPDLHSELNLSSLELGDSALYFCASSGSGGSSYNEQFFGPGTRLTVL.

In regard to this clone: The sample has other DNA sequences that encode this CDR3 too. The chain links TRBV14 to TRBJ2-7; D call uncertain. The CDR3 extends over 13 amino acids. Trimming removed 1 base from V and 3 bases from J, with 7 bases in between. The germline gives CDR1 SGHDN, CDR2 FVKESK. The CDR3 DNA sequence: TGTGCCAGCAGCCAAGTCTCCAGCTACGAGCAGTACTTC. Translated: CASSQVSSYEQYF.

V and J are TRBV7-9 and TRBJ1-1; no reliable D call. V was shortened by 1 base and J by 10 bases, with 13 bases between the two germline ends. CDR1 SEHNR and CDR2 FQNEAQ come from the germline V gene (reference sequence). The CDR3 has 13 amino acids. CDR3 sequence reads: CASSLGRPEGAFF. CDR3 coding DNA: TGTGCCAGCAGCTTAGGGCGGCCAGAGGGAGCTTTCTTT.

The chain is built from TRBV27 and TRBJ2-7, with D uncertain. The germline V gene has CDR1 MNHEY and CDR2 SMNVEV (reference sequence). With 3 bases removed from V and 5 bases from J, the gap between germline ends came to 14 bases. The length of the CDR3 is 14 residues. This chain's CDR3 is CASSFIVQLDEQYF. In nucleotides, the CDR3 is TGTGCCAGCAGTTTTATTGTTCAGCTAGACGAGCAGTACTTC.

The CDR3 coding sequence is TGTGCCAGCAGCAACAGCGGGGGGAGCACAGATACGCAGTATTTT. Its translation: CASSNSGGSTDTQYF. V is TRBV6-5 and J is TRBJ2-3; TRBD2 matches at 9 bases. Germline CDR1 reads MNHEY; CDR2 reads SVGAGI. J was trimmed by 0 bases and V by 6 bases; bases with no gene match: 4. The CDR3 sequence is 15 residues long.

This chain joins TRBV11-1 and TRBJ1-3; TRBD1 agrees at 7 bases. The CDR3 totals 15 residues. V dropped 4 bases and J dropped 0; count of bases not matched to a gene: 3. The germline V gene has CDR1 SGHAT and CDR2 FQDESV (reference sequence). Here the CDR3 reads CASSWGQNSGNTIYF. CDR3 coding DNA: TGTGCCAGCAGCTGGGGACAGAACTCTGGAAACACCATATATTTT.

This chain joins TRBV4-2 and TRBJ1-3, with D perhaps TRBD1 (5 bases). From germline, CDR1 is LGHNA and CDR2 YNFKEQ. This CDR3 region has 18 residues. Deletions cut 4 bases from V and 0 bases from J, with 19 bases between. The CDR3 nucleotides read TGTGCCAGCAGCCCAGACGAGCAGGGCCCTTTCTCTGGAAACACCATATATTTT. It specifies CASSPDEQGPFSGNTIYF.

The rearrangement joins TRBV6-5 to TRBJ1-2; D unclear. The CDR3 consists of 14 residues. The germline V gene encodes CDR1 MNHEY and CDR2 SVGAGI. The germline V and J ends were trimmed by 8 bases and 0 bases, with 13 bases remaining between them. The CDR3 coding sequence is TGTGCCAGCCGCACCATGGCATCTAACTATGGCTACACCTTC. Its translation: CASRTMASNYGYTF.

This chain joins TRBV6-5 and TRBJ1-2; tentative D call: TRBD1 (5 bases). The ends were cut back, 6 bases at V and 4 bases at J, with 12 bases in the middle. Germline V gene lookup returns CDR1 MNHEY and CDR2 SVGAGI. The length of the CDR3 is 13 residues. The CDR3 spells CASSWRGSYGYTF. CDR3 nucleotide sequence: TGTGCCAGCAGCTGGCGGGGGAGCTATGGCTACACCTTC.

This clone has only a few counts. The rearrangement links TRBV5-6 to TRBJ1-6; unclear D gene. Germline V lookup: CDR1 SGHDT, CDR2 YYEEEE. With 1 base removed from V and 3 bases from J, the gap between germline ends came to 8 bases. CDR3 length equals 15 residues. CDR3 DNA: TGTGCCAGCAGCTTGAGTCAGGTCTATAATTCACCCCTCCACTTT. It specifies CASSLSQVYNSPLHF.

This chain joins TRBV6-5 and TRBJ1-6, with 7 bases fitting TRBD1. Germline assignment: CDR1 MNHEY and CDR2 SVGAGI. CDR3 length: 13 residues. Germline trimming cut 8 bases from V and 7 bases from J; bases unmatched to any gene: 5. In DNA, the CDR3 is TGTGCCAGCCATCGGGACAGCAATTCACCCCTCCACTTT. It codes for CASHRDSNSPLHF.

The genes are TRBV30 and TRBJ1-2; 7 bases align to TRBD1. Germline CDR1 reads GTSNPN; CDR2 reads SVGIG (reference sequence). This CDR3 has 15 residues. The ends lost 1 base at V and 1 base at J; junction bases unmatched: 6. CDR3 amino acids: CAWSGRGLLNYGYTF. CDR3 nucleotide sequence: TGTGCCTGGAGTGGGAGGGGGCTCCTTAACTATGGCTACACCTTC.

The rearrangement uses TRBV5-1 and TRBJ1-1; 8 bases are shared with TRBD1. V trimming: 1 base; J trimming: 5 bases; junction bases outside the gene matches: 4. The CDR3 length is 14 residues. Germline lookup yields CDR1 SGHRS and CDR2 YFSETQ. CDR3 in amino acids: CASSLQDRGTEAFF. CDR3 sequence (DNA): TGCGCCAGCAGCTTGCAAGACAGGGGAACTGAAGCTTTCTTT.

This chain links TRBV3-1 (or the pseudogene TRBV3-2) with TRBJ1-5, with a weak D call TRBD1 (5 bases). Germline CDR1 reads LGHDT; CDR2 reads YNNKEL (reference sequence). The germline V and J ends were trimmed by 0 bases and 3 bases, with 9 bases remaining between them. This CDR3 has 15 residues. CDR3 nucleotide sequence: TGTGCCAGCAGCCAAGATTACAGGAACAATCAGCCCCAGCATTTT. Translating it yields CASSQDYRNNQPQHF.

This chain joins TRBV30 and TRBJ1-1, with D maybe TRBD1 (5 bases). The CDR3 is 14 amino acids. Between the trimmed V and J ends, which lost 6 bases and 0 bases, there was a span of 14 bases. Germline-derived CDR1 and CDR2 are GTSNPN and SVGIG (reference sequence). The CDR3 is CACTVGLMNTEAFF. The CDR3 coding sequence is TGTGCCTGCACGGTGGGACTCATGAACACTGAAGCTTTCTTT.

The chain joins TRBV28 to TRBJ1-1; possible D gene TRBD1, 5 bases. Per the germline V gene, CDR1 is MDHEN and CDR2 is SYDVKM. This CDR3 region has 16 residues. V lost 6 bases and J lost 3, with 20 bases in between. The CDR3 DNA reads as TGTGCCAGCAGCTACCTCATTGGACAAAGATACACTGAAGCTTTCTTT. As protein: CASSYLIGQRYTEAFF.